This TCR beta chain derives from a study of blood T cell repertoires in COVID-19. Libraries were prepared by immunoSEQ multiplex PCR; TCRdb keeps only in-frame clonotypes and omits some of them. The table has some 96,000 clones, 70% to 80% seen once; the top ten hold around 29%. The CDR3 contains 13 residues. V lost 4 bases, J lost 8 bases, and 7 bases stayed unmatched. Germline CDR1 reads SGHDN; CDR2 reads FVKESK. This chain links TRBV14 with TRBJ1-2, with TRBD1 matching 7 bases. The specimen was peripheral blood. This clonotype was obtained from a man aged 65-85 years with active or convalescent COVID-19. This CDR3 reads CASSPLTGKGYTF. The CDR3 DNA is TGTGCCAGCAGCCCGTTGACAGGGAAAGGCTACACCTTC.